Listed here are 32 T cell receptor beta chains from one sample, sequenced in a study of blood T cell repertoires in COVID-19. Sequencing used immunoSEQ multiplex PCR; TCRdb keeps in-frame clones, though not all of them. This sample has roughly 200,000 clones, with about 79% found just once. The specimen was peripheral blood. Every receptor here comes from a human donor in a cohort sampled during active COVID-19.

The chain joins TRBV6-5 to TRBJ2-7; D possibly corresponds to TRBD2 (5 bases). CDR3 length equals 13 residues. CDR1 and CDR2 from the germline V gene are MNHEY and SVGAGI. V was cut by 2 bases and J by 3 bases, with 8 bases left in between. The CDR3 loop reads CASSYQTSYEQYF. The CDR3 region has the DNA TGTGCCAGCAGTTACCAAACTAGCTACGAGCAGTACTTC.

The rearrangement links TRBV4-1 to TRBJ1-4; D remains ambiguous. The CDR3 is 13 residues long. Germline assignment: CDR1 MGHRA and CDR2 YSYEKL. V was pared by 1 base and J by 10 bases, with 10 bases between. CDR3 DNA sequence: TGCGCCAGCAGCCAAGTGGCGGCTGGAAAACTGTTTTTT. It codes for CASSQVAAGKLFF.

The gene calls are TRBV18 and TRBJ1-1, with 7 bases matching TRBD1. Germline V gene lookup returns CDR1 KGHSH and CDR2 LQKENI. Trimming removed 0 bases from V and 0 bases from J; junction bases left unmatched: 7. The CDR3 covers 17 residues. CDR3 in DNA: TGTGCCAGCTCACCACCGTTACAGGGGTTGATGAACACTGAAGCTTTCTTT. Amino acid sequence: CASSPPLQGLMNTEAFF. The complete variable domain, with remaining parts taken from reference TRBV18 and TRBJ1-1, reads NAGVMQNPRHLVRRRGQEARLRCSPMKGHSHVYWYRQLPEEGLKFMVYLQKENIIDESGMPKERFSAEFPKEGPSILRIQQVVRGDSAAYFCASSPPLQGLMNTEAFFGQGTRLTVV.

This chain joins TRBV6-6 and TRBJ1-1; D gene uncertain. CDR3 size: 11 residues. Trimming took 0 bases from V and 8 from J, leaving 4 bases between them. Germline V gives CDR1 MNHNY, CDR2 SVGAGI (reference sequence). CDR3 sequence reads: CASSYSSEAFF. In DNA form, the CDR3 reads TGTGCCAGCAGTTACTCCTCCGAAGCTTTCTTT.

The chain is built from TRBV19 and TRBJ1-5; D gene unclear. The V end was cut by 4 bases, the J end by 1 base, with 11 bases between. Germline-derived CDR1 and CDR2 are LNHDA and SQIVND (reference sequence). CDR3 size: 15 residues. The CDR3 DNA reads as TGTGCCAGTAGTACCTCTGACACAAGCAATCAGCCCCAGCATTTT. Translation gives CASSTSDTSNQPQHF.

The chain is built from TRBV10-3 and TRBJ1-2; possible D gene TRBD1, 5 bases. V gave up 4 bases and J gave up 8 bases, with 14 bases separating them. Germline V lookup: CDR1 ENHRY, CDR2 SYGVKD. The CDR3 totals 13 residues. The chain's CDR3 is CAISAPSGKGYTF. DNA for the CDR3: TGTGCCATCAGTGCTCCCTCAGGGAAGGGCTACACCTTC.

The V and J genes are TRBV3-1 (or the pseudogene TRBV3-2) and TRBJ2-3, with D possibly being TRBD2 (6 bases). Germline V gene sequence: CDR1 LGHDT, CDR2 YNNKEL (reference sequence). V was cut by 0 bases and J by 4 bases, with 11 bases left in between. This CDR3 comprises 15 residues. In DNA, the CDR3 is TGTGCCAGCAGCCAAGAGGCGGGATGGGCAGATACGCAGTATTTT. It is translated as CASSQEAGWADTQYF.

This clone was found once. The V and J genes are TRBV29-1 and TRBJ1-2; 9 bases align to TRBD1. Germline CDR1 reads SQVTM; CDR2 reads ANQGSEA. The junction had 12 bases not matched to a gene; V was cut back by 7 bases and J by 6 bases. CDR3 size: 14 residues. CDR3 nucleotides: TGCAGCGCCGTCCAGGGACAGGGCATTGATGGCTACACCTTC. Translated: CSAVQGQGIDGYTF.

This chain's CDR3 is CATSRDSRGAYNEQFF. The CDR3 nucleotides are TGTGCCACCAGCAGAGATAGCCGGGGGGCCTACAATGAGCAGTTCTTC. The chain is built from TRBV15 and TRBJ2-1, with 7 positions matching TRBD2. The germline gives CDR1 LNHNV, CDR2 YYDKDF (reference sequence). The CDR3 is made up of 16 amino acids. V lost 0 bases and J lost 2; bases outside the gene matches: 4.

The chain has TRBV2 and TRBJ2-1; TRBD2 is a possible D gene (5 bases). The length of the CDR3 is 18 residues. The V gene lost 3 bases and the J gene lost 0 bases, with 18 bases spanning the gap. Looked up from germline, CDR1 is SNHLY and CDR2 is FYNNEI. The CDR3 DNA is TGTGCCAGCAGTGATATCCCCTTACTAGTTCTCTCCTACAATGAGCAGTTCTTC. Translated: CASSDIPLLVLSYNEQFF.

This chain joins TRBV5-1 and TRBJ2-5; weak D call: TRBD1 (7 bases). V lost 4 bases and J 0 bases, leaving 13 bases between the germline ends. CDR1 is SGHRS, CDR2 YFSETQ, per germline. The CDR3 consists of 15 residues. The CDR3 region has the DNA TGCGCCAGCAGCGGCGGGACAGTCGACCAAGAGACCCAGTACTTC. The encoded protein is CASSGGTVDQETQYF.

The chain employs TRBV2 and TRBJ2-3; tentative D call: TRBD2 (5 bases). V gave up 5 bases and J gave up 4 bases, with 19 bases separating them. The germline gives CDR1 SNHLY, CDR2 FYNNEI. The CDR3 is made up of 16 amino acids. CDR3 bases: TGTGCCAGCAGTAGGACTCAACGCCCAGTCGCAGATACGCAGTATTTT. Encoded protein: CASSRTQRPVADTQYF.

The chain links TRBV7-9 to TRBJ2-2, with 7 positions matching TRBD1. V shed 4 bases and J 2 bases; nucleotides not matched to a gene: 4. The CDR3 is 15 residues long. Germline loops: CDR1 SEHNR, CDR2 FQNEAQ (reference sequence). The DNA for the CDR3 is TGTGCCAGCAGCTACCGGGACAGAAACACCGGGGAGCTGTTTTTT. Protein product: CASSYRDRNTGELFF.

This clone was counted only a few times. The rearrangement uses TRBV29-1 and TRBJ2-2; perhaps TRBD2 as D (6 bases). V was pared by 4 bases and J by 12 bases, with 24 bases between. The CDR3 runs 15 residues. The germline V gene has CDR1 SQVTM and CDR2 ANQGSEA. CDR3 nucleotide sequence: TGCAGCGTTGGAGAGGGTCCTGGGGGGAGGCCGAAGCTGTTTTTT. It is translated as CSVGEGPGGRPKLFF.

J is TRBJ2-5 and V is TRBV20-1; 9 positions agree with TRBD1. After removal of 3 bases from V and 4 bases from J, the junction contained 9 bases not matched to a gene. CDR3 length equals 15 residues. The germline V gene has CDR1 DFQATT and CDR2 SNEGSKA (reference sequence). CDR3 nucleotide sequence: TGCAGTGCTAGTGAACAGGGGGCGGTTGGAGAGACCCAGTACTTC. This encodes CSASEQGAVGETQYF.

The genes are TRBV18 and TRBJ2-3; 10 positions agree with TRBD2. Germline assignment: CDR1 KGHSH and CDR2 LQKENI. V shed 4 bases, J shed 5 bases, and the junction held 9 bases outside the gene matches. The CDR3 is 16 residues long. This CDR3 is CASSQSLAGVEDTQYF. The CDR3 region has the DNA TGTGCCAGCTCACAATCCCTAGCGGGAGTGGAAGATACGCAGTATTTT.

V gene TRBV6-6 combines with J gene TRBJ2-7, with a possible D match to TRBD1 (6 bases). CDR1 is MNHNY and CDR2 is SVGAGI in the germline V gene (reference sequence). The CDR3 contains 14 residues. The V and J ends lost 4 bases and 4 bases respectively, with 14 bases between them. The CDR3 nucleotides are TGTGCCAGCAGTTTCGAGGGGGTAGGGTACGAGCAGTACTTC. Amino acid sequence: CASSFEGVGYEQYF.

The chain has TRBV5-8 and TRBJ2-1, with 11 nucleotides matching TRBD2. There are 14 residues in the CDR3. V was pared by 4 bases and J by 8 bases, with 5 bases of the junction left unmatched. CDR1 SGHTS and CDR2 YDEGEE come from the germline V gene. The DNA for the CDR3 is TGTGCCAGCAGCACTAGCGGGAGAATCTATGAGCAGTTCTTC. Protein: CASSTSGRIYEQFF.

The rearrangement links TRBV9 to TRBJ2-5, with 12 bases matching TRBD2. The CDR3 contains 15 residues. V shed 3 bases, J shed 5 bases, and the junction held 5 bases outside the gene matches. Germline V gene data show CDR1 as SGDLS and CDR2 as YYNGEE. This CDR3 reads CASSGRTSGAETQYF. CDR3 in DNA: TGTGCCAGCAGCGGGAGGACTAGCGGGGCGGAGACCCAGTACTTC.

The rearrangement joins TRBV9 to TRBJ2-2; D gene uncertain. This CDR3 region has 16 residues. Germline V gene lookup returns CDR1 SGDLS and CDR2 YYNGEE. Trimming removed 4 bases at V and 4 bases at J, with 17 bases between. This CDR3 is CASSPEGDHITGELFF. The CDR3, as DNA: TGTGCCAGCAGCCCCGAAGGAGACCACATCACCGGGGAGCTGTTTTTT.

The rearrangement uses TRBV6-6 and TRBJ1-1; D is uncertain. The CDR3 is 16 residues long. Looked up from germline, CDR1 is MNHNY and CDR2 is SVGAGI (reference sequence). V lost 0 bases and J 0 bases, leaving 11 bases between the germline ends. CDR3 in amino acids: CASSYSIWEVNTEAFF. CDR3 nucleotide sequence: TGTGCCAGCAGTTACTCGATTTGGGAGGTGAACACTGAAGCTTTCTTT.

The CDR3 reads CASSLDSKNIQYF. CDR3 sequence (DNA): TGTGCCAGCAGTTTAGACAGCAAAAACATTCAGTACTTC. V gene TRBV28 combines with J gene TRBJ2-4; perhaps TRBD1 as D (5 bases). Trimming stripped 2 bases from V and 3 bases from J, with 5 bases between. Germline CDR1 and CDR2: MDHEN and SYDVKM. The CDR3 covers 13 residues.

CDR3 DNA sequence: TGTGCCACCAGTGATTCCCGGACAGGGCGCCTAACTGAAGCTTTCTTT. This translates into CATSDSRTGRLTEAFF. The rearrangement links TRBV24-1 to TRBJ1-1, with 8 bases aligning to TRBD1. Trimming took 2 bases from V and 5 from J; bases not matched to a gene: 9. The CDR3 spans 16 residues. Germline CDR1 KGHDR, CDR2 SFDVKD.

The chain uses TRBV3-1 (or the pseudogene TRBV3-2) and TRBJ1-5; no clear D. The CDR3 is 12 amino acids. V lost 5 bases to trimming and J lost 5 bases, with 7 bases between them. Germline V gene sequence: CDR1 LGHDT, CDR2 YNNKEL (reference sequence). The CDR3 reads CASSFGHQPQHF. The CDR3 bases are TGTGCCAGCAGCTTTGGCCATCAGCCCCAGCATTTT.

CDR3 sequence: CSVEGGIRDEQYF. CDR3 coding DNA: TGCAGCGTTGAGGGTGGGATCAGGGACGAGCAGTACTTC. The rearrangement links TRBV29-1 to TRBJ2-7; weak D call: TRBD1 (5 bases). CDR1 is SQVTM and CDR2 is ANQGSEA in the germline V gene. V was clipped by 3 bases and J by 5 bases, with 14 bases between them. CDR3 length equals 13 residues.

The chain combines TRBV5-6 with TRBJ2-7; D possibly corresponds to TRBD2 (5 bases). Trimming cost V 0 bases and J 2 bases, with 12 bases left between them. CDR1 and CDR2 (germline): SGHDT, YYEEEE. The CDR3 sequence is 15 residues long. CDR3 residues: CASSLVAGLTYEQYF. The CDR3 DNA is TGTGCCAGCAGCTTGGTTGCGGGCCTTACCTACGAGCAGTACTTC.

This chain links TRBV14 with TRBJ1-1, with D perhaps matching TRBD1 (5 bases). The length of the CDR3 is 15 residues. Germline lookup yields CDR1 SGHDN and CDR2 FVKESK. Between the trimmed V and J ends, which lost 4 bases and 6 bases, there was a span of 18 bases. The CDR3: CASSPPGPRGAEAFF. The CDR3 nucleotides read TGTGCCAGCAGCCCACCAGGGCCTCGTGGCGCTGAAGCTTTCTTT.

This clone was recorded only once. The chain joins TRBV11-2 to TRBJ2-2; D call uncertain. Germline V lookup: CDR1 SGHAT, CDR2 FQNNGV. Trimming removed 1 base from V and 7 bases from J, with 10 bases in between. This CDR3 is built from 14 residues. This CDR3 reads CASSLGTRVGELFF. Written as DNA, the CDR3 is TGTGCCAGCAGCTTAGGCACCCGCGTCGGGGAGCTGTTTTTT.

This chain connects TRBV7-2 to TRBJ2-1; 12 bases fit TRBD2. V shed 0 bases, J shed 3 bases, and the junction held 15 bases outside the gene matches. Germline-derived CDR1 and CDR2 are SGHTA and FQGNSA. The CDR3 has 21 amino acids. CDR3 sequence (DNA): TGTGCCAGCAGCTTAGCGGGTTGGGCTAGCGGGAGGGCCGGAGTCTACAATGAGCAGTTCTTC. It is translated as CASSLAGWASGRAGVYNEQFF.

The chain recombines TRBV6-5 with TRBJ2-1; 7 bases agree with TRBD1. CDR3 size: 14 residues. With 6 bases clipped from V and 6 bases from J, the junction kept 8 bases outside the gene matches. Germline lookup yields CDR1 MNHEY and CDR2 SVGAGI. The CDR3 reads CASSPIDRVNEQFF. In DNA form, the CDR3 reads TGTGCCAGCAGCCCCATCGACAGGGTCAATGAGCAGTTCTTC.

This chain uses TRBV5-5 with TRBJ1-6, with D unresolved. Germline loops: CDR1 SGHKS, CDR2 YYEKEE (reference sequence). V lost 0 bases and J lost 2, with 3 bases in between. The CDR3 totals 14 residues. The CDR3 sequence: CASSLAPYNSPLHF. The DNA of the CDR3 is TGTGCCAGCAGCTTGGCTCCCTATAATTCACCCCTCCACTTT. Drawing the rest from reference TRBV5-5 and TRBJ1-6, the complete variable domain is DAGVTQSPTHLIKTRGQQVTLRCSPISGHKSVSWYQQVLGQGPQFIFQYYEKEERGRGNFPDRFSARQFPNYSSELNVNALLLGDSALYLCASSLAPYNSPLHFGNGTRLTVT.

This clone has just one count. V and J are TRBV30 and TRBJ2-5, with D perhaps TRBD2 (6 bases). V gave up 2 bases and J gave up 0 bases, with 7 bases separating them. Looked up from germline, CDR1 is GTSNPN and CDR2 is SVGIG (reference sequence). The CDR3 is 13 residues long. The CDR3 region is CAWSRRDQETQYF. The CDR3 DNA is TGTGCCTGGAGTCGGAGGGACCAAGAGACCCAGTACTTC.